The 19 T cell receptor beta chains listed next were all sequenced from one sample in a study of blood T cell repertoires in COVID-19 (dated by TCRdb to about 2020). Libraries came from the immunoSEQ multiplex PCR assay. TCRdb re-hosts the immuneACCESS table, in-frame sequences only. Its copies lack some clones; in the studies checked, an unresolved V gene accounts for under half of them, and the cause for the rest is not known. This sample gives about 140,000 clones in total; over 60% of them show up just once. The ten most abundant clones make up roughly 2.9% of the sample. Material for sequencing was PBMCs or T cells enriched from blood (not recorded which). All receptors derive from a woman aged 45-65 years who had recovered from COVID-19.

In its sample, this clone was seen a few times. The chain is built from TRBV6-5 and TRBJ2-5; perhaps TRBD1 as D (5 bases). The CDR3 consists of 14 residues. The V end was cut by 8 bases, the J end by 4 bases, with 17 bases between. The germline gives CDR1 MNHEY, CDR2 SVGAGI. The CDR3 reads CASVTQVEVETQYF. Here the CDR3 DNA reads TGTGCCAGCGTCACACAGGTTGAGGTAGAGACCCAGTACTTC.

The V gene is TRBV5-1, the J gene TRBJ2-7, with D unresolved. The V gene lost 4 bases and the J gene lost 2 bases, with 19 bases spanning the gap. Germline loops: CDR1 SGHRS, CDR2 YFSETQ. The CDR3 consists of 16 residues. This CDR3 is CASSPDGVGRTYEQYF. CDR3 in DNA: TGCGCCAGCAGCCCCGACGGAGTAGGTAGAACCTACGAGCAGTACTTC.

The V and J genes are TRBV4-1 and TRBJ2-1, with D possibly being TRBD1 (6 bases). CDR3 length: 19 amino acids. Trimming pared 0 bases from V and 0 bases from J, leaving 18 bases between. Germline loops: CDR1 MGHRA, CDR2 YSYEKL. The CDR3 DNA is TGCGCCAGCAGCCAAGATCCGGACAGTGGGTCCCTCTCCTACAATGAGCAGTTCTTC. It is translated as CASSQDPDSGSLSYNEQFF.

V and J are TRBV2 and TRBJ1-4; no reliable D call. Per the germline V gene, CDR1 is SNHLY and CDR2 is FYNNEI. With 8 bases removed from V and 1 base from J, the gap between germline ends came to 11 bases. This CDR3 region has 14 residues. The CDR3 region has the DNA TGTGCCAGCCAAAGTACTAGAACTAATGAAAAACTGTTTTTT. Translating it yields CASQSTRTNEKLFF.

This rearrangement joins TRBV3-1 (or the pseudogene TRBV3-2) to TRBJ2-3; 11 bases line up with TRBD2. The CDR3 runs 17 residues. The junction had 9 bases not matched to a gene; V was cut back by 4 bases and J by 3 bases. Germline values: CDR1 LGHDT, CDR2 YNNKEL (reference sequence). CDR3 residues: CASSPSLAGVGTDTQYF. In DNA, the CDR3 is TGTGCCAGCAGCCCCTCACTAGCGGGAGTGGGAACAGATACGCAGTATTTT.

The genes are TRBV5-1 and TRBJ1-1; D is unresolved. V was trimmed by 3 bases and J by 3 bases, leaving 12 bases between them. CDR1 is SGHRS, CDR2 YFSETQ, per germline. The CDR3 runs 14 residues. The DNA of the CDR3 is TGCGCCAGCAGCTCCTCCGAGGGCTACACTGAAGCTTTCTTT. Translated: CASSSSEGYTEAFF.

The chain couples TRBV5-1 to TRBJ1-4; D is perhaps TRBD1 (5 bases). Germline V gene data show CDR1 as SGHRS and CDR2 as YFSETQ. This CDR3 has 14 residues. V was trimmed by 5 bases and J by 7 bases, leaving 15 bases between them. CDR3 in DNA: TGCGCCAGCAGAGGGGCAGGGCGAAGTGAAAAACTGTTTTTT. Translated: CASRGAGRSEKLFF.

The V gene is TRBV5-4, the J gene TRBJ2-5; D perhaps matches TRBD1 (5 bases). Looked up from germline, CDR1 is SGHNT and CDR2 is YYREEE (reference sequence). Between the trimmed V and J ends, which lost 3 bases and 5 bases, there was a span of 11 bases. The CDR3 runs to 13 residues. The CDR3 DNA sequence: TGTGCCAGCAGCTCGCGGCAGGGTGAGACCCAGTACTTC. Its protein product is CASSSRQGETQYF. The full variable domain, in which reference TRBV5-4 and TRBJ2-5 provide the parts outside the CDR3, is ETGVTQSPTHLIKTRGQQVTLRCSSQSGHNTVSWYQQALGQGPQFIFQYYREEENGRGNFPPRFSGLQFPNYSSELNVNALELDDSALYLCASSSRQGETQYFGPGTRLLVL.

The CDR3 region is CASKEAGGGDTQYF. The CDR3 DNA is TGTGCCAGCAAAGAGGCGGGAGGGGGGGATACGCAGTATTTT. V and J are TRBV2 and TRBJ2-3; 9 bases line up with TRBD2. Losses at the gene ends were 7 bases for V and 6 bases for J; bases not matched to a gene: 8. There are 14 residues in the CDR3. The V gene's germline CDR1 is SNHLY and CDR2 FYNNEI.

This clone came up a few times. The chain carries TRBV7-9 and TRBJ2-7; a weak D match, TRBD1 (6 bases). Trimming took off 7 bases at V and 1 base at J, with 11 bases between the two ends. The CDR3 is 13 residues long. Germline CDR1 and CDR2: SEHNR and FQNEAQ (reference sequence). The CDR3 coding sequence is TGTGCCAGCAACAGGGACACTTCCTACGAGCAGTACTTC. Its translation is CASNRDTSYEQYF.

This chain uses TRBV11-2 with TRBJ1-1; weak D call: TRBD1 (5 bases). The V and J ends lost 7 bases and 6 bases respectively, with 18 bases between them. Germline CDR1 SGHAT, CDR2 FQNNGV. This CDR3 has 14 amino acids. CDR3 protein: CASNSGGRDAEAFF. The CDR3 bases are TGTGCCAGCAACTCGGGTGGCAGGGATGCTGAAGCTTTCTTT.

V usage is TRBV19 and J usage is TRBJ1-2, with D uncertain. Germline V gene data show CDR1 as LNHDA and CDR2 as SQIVND (reference sequence). V was trimmed by 2 bases and J by 8 bases, leaving 6 bases between them. The CDR3 runs 11 residues. The CDR3: CASSIKEGYTF. CDR3 DNA: TGTGCCAGTAGTATAAAGGAGGGCTACACCTTC. Combining the CDR3 with reference TRBV19 and TRBJ1-2 gives the whole variable domain DGGITQSPKYLFRKEGQNVTLSCEQNLNHDAMYWYRQDPGQGLRLIYYSQIVNDFQKGDIAEGYSVSREKKESFPLTVTSAQKNPTAFYLCASSIKEGYTFGSGTRLTVV.

This clone was seen a single time. The rearrangement uses TRBV19 and TRBJ2-1; D perhaps matches TRBD2 (7 bases). Germline CDR1 reads LNHDA; CDR2 reads SQIVND (reference sequence). The CDR3 sequence is 13 residues long. Between the trimmed V and J ends, which lost 7 bases and 9 bases, there was a span of 16 bases. CDR3 DNA: TGTGCCAGTAACGGCGGGGGCACCACTGAGCAGTTCTTC. Encoded protein: CASNGGGTTEQFF.

CDR3 protein: CASSRGTGELDTQYF. The CDR3 DNA sequence: TGTGCCAGCAGCCGAGGGACAGGGGAATTAGATACGCAGTATTTT. V gene TRBV7-9 combines with J gene TRBJ2-3, with TRBD1 matching over 10 bases. The CDR3 sequence is 15 residues long. V was clipped by 5 bases and J by 5 bases; unmatched bases: 7. Germline assignment: CDR1 SEHNR and CDR2 FQNEAQ (reference sequence).

This chain links TRBV11-2 with TRBJ2-7; D is uncertain. The CDR3 totals 13 residues. Germline V lookup: CDR1 SGHAT, CDR2 FQNNGV. With 0 bases removed from V and 13 bases from J, the gap between germline ends came to 16 bases. CDR3 coding DNA: TGTGCCAGCAGCTTAGATCCCTTTATGGGCCTTTACTTC. Its translation: CASSLDPFMGLYF. The whole variable domain, remainder taken from reference TRBV11-2 and TRBJ2-7, is EAGVAQSPRYKIIEKRQSVAFWCNPISGHATLYWYQQILGQGPKLLIQFQNNGVVDDSQLPKDRFSAERLKGVDSTLKIQPAKLEDSAVYLCASSLDPFMGLYFGPGTRLTVT.

This chain uses TRBV2 with TRBJ1-1; D not resolved. The CDR3 is 12 amino acids. Germline V gene data show CDR1 as SNHLY and CDR2 as FYNNEI. The V end lost 7 bases, the J end lost 5 bases, and 11 bases lay between the germline ends. The CDR3 DNA reads TGTGCCAGCACAGAACGCTGGACTGAAGCTTTCTTT. Protein product: CASTERWTEAFF. Supplemented by reference TRBV2 and TRBJ1-1, the full variable domain reads EPEVTQTPSHQVTQMGQEVILRCVPISNHLYFYWYRQILGQKVEFLVSFYNNEISEKSEIFDDQFSVERPDGSNFTLKIRSTKLEDSAMYFCASTERWTEAFFGQGTRLTVV.

This chain links TRBV9 with TRBJ2-3; TRBD2 aligns across 7 bases. The CDR3 covers 16 residues. Germline V lookup: CDR1 SGDLS, CDR2 YYNGEE. The junction had 8 bases not matched to a gene; V was cut back by 0 bases and J by 4 bases. The CDR3 reads CASSVGPGGGADTQYF. In nucleotides, the CDR3 is TGTGCCAGCAGCGTAGGCCCAGGCGGGGGTGCAGATACGCAGTATTTT.

This clone was detected only once. The rearrangement links TRBV6-5 to TRBJ2-7; D is possibly TRBD1 (6 bases). CDR3 length: 15 residues. Germline V gene data show CDR1 as MNHEY and CDR2 as SVGAGI. V was cut by 9 bases and J by 3 bases, with 21 bases left in between. The CDR3 DNA reads TGTGCCAGTCAACGGTCGGGGCAGGGGTTCTACGAGCAGTACTTC. Its translation: CASQRSGQGFYEQYF.

The V call is TRBV27, the J call TRBJ2-1; weak D call: TRBD1 (5 bases). The CDR3 totals 14 residues. Germline V CDR1 and CDR2: MNHEY, SMNVEV (reference sequence). V shed 6 bases and J shed 0 bases, with 9 bases lying between them. The DNA of the CDR3 is TGTGCCAGCAGCGTCCAGGGCTCCTACAATGAGCAGTTCTTC. Its translation is CASSVQGSYNEQFF.